This T cell receptor beta chain is from a study of T cells in Graves' hyperthyroidism and ophthalmopathy. Study-wide points: Most thyroid clonotypes expanded above 0.001 appeared in blood too.

Patients with uncontrolled infections, other autoimmune diseases, pregnancy or lactation were excluded. RNA transcripts gave rise to amplified TCR beta CDR3 regions. Carried out on the TCR CDR3, a first-round RT-PCR used the HTBI primer set. TCRdb re-called the multiplex PCR reads through MiXCR, storing one row per CDR3 protein. The profile shows roughly 360,000 distinct CDR3 sequences, roughly 13% of them singletons. Germline CDR1 and CDR2: DFQATT and SNEGSKA (reference sequence). The J segment lost 6 bases and the V segment lost 4 bases, leaving 2 bases of the junction unmatched. The CDR3 spans 13 residues. In its sample, this clonotype was seen a few times. Antigen: not known.

The sequence was obtained from a man younger than 45 with Graves' hyperthyroidism that later progressed to Graves' ophthalmopathy. This chain joins TRBV20-1 and TRBJ2-1, with 11 nucleotides matching TRBD2. The material sequenced was blood. The CDR3 sequence is CSATSGGSNEQFF. The CDR3 DNA follows: TGCAGTGCTACTAGCGGGGGGTCCAATGAGCAGTTCTTC.